This entry features one T cell receptor (beta chain) sequence. What antigen it recognizes has not been identified. Base qualities are not at hand, and no much larger clone is one base apart. The donors were healthy, HIV-negative adults who had no recently reported acute infections or vaccinations. Every donor was a Caucasian adult residing in Nashville, Tennessee, USA. In the unsorted samples, tens of millions of PBMCs were counted, and genomic DNA was extracted using the QIAamp DNA Blood Mini kit. Blood was obtained by leukapheresis, after which PBMCs were separated by Ficoll-Histopaque density gradient centrifugation and cryopreserved in liquid nitrogen vapor phase. These data originate in a study of shared clonotypes between healthy human individuals (dated by TCRdb to between 2020 and 2021). For context, the study as a whole: The cohort included three men and two women between 18 and 49 years of age. To estimate repertoire size and how much clonotype sharing occurs between individuals, the study deeply sequenced the blood TCR repertoires of five healthy adults. Different laboratories and diverse techniques were used to prepare libraries and sequence TCR repertoires, to increase sequencing depth and limit assay-specific biases. Per donor, leukapheresis produced somewhere between about 0.85 and 8.9 billion PBMCs.

The trim is 4 bases for V and 8 bases for J, with a gap of 6 bases between the germline ends. The CDR3, cysteine through phenylalanine, is 9 amino acids long. Only the CDR3 region is kept as DNA, spanning 27 bases read in frame from base 1. CDR1 DFQATT and CDR2 SNEGSKA are derived from the germline V gene (reference sequence). TCR CDR3 regions were amplified from genomic DNA by multiplex PCR using the deep immunoSEQ assay. Genomic DNA extracted from each cell subset was distributed evenly over all wells of several immunoSEQ 96-well plates, and each plate served as one replicate. Each replicate PCR for unsorted PBMC received 300 to 350 ng genomic DNA, equal to about 30,000 T cell genomes. Ten immunoSEQ deep assay plates were used to sequence the unsorted PBMC genomic DNA. The purified libraries were quantified using a Qubit 3.0 fluorometer, sized with a Bioanalyzer 2100, and then quantified again using the KAPA Library Quantification kit. Each immunoSEQ 96-well plate was sequenced on its own single-read 150-cycle Illumina NextSeq 550 flow cell. Processing in the source paper ran as follows. Because the immunoSEQ output included only junctional sequences and no quality scores, the filtering could not be the same as the filtering used for full-length reads. To assign V/J genes and CDR3, sequences were annotated against IMGT germline references using PyIR, a Python wrapper for IgBLAST v1.9. Reads were removed for weak V/J assignments (E-value above 1e-6), missing CDR3, stop codons, out-of-frame junctions, or ambiguous translated residues. A V3J clonotype was defined by an identical inferred V gene, J gene, and CDR3 amino acid sequence. The percentage overlap between two repertoires was calculated by dividing the number of shared unique clonotypes by the size of the smaller repertoire. RTK rarefaction, the Chao1 estimator, and Recon v2.1 estimates of unobserved clonotypes were used to assess repertoire richness. TCRdb re-hosts the immuneACCESS table, in-frame sequences only. Its copies lack some clones; in the studies checked, an unresolved V gene accounts for under half of them, and the cause for the rest is not known. The V and J calls and clone size are taken from that table; D and trimming were inferred from the DNA. The sample data list about 500,000 clones, and approximately 80% of these were observed just once. The leading ten clones occupy 12% of the sample.

On the study overall, not on this receptor specifically: Based on pairwise subsampling, the degree of clonotype sharing among donors was expected to be affected by sequencing depth. Sampling was restricted to blood, and TCR repertoires in tissues likely differ from the TCR repertoires found in blood. Because the study included a small number of donors, the genetic and exposure-history diversity represented was limited.

The sample was PBMCs. This TCR derives from a middle-aged woman in good health. Some clones in this sample may be carry-over from other donors' samples. The rearrangement combines TRBV20-1 with TRBJ2-7; a confident D gene designation cannot be given. The CDR3 reads CSAIQQQYF. The DNA is as follows: TGCAGTGCTATACAGCAGCAGTACTTC.